Each of the 24 T cell receptor beta chains below was sequenced from the same sample in a study of Graves' ophthalmopathy and Graves' hyperthyroidism. Transcripts of RNA were the source for amplifying TCR beta CDR3 regions. HTBI primers were employed in first-round RT-PCR, then a second-round multiplex PCR followed. TCRdb re-derived calls from the multiplex PCR reads in MiXCR, one entry per CDR3 protein. The sample lists 200,000 to 300,000 distinct CDR3 sequences, 45% occurring once. The sequencing input was peripheral blood. The source is an adult man with Graves' ophthalmopathy.

The chain joins TRBV7-9 to TRBJ1-1; possible D gene TRBD1, 5 bases. The germline gives CDR1 SEHNR, CDR2 FQNEAQ (reference sequence). The CDR3 covers 12 residues. V was trimmed by 3 bases and J by 11 bases, leaving 13 bases between them. This CDR3 reads CASSFPMGLAFF. The CDR3 DNA sequence: TGTGCCAGCAGCTTTCCCATGGGGCTGGCTTTCTTT.

The V and J genes are TRBV11-2 and TRBJ1-1; maybe TRBD1 (6 bases). The germline V gene encodes CDR1 SGHAT and CDR2 FQNNGV. This CDR3 comprises 15 residues. V lost 5 bases and J 3 bases, leaving 16 bases between the germline ends. In nucleotides, the CDR3 is TGTGCCAGCAGCCCGCGGGACAAAAGATACACTGAAGCTTTCTTT. It translates to CASSPRDKRYTEAFF.

The chain joins TRBV7-2 to TRBJ2-3; D possibly corresponds to TRBD2 (5 bases). Germline V gives CDR1 SGHTA, CDR2 FQGNSA. V was trimmed by 6 bases and J by 2 bases, leaving 18 bases between them. The CDR3 has 16 amino acids. DNA of the CDR3: TGTGCCAGCAGATTTTTCCCCGGGAAAATCACAGATACGCAGTATTTT. Translating gives CASRFFPGKITDTQYF.

CDR3 loop: CASSKLAGGPSRRETQYF. The CDR3, as DNA: TGTGCCAGCAGCAAATTAGCGGGAGGGCCAAGTAGGAGGGAGACCCAGTACTTC. This rearrangement joins TRBV7-3 to TRBJ2-5, with TRBD2 matching over 11 bases. V was clipped by 5 bases and J by 5 bases; unmatched bases: 16. Per germline, CDR1 SGHTA and CDR2 FQGTGA. The CDR3 covers 18 residues.

The chain employs TRBV5-1 and TRBJ1-6, with 7 bases that match TRBD1. V shed 4 bases and J 4 bases; nucleotides not matched to a gene: 5. The CDR3 is made up of 15 amino acids. The germline CDR1 and CDR2 sequences are SGHRS and YFSETQ. The CDR3 DNA reads TGCGCCAGCAGCCCCACGACAGGGTATAATTCACCCCTCCACTTT. Its protein product is CASSPTTGYNSPLHF. The variable domain in full, completed from reference TRBV5-1 and TRBJ1-6, reads KAGVTQTPRYLIKTRGQQVTLSCSPISGHRSVSWYQQTPGQGLQFLFEYFSETQRNKGNFPGRFSGRQFSNSRSEMNVSTLELGDSALYLCASSPTTGYNSPLHFGNGTRLTVT.

This clonotype occurred a few times. J is TRBJ2-7 and V is TRBV2; D is uncertain. Trimming stripped 6 bases from V and 1 base from J, with 10 bases between. Germline lookup yields CDR1 SNHLY and CDR2 FYNNEI. CDR3 length: 13 residues. The DNA for the CDR3 is TGTGCCAGCAGGACGGACGCATCCTACGAGCAGTACTTC. It translates to CASRTDASYEQYF.

The V and J genes are TRBV10-2 and TRBJ2-5; 8 bases match TRBD2. V shed 6 bases and J 5 bases; nucleotides not matched to a gene: 8. The CDR3 extends over 14 amino acids. Germline V gene lookup returns CDR1 WSHSY and CDR2 SAAADI. The CDR3 nucleotides read TGCGCCAGCAGCTTGGTTAGCGGGATGGAGACCCAGTACTTC. It is translated as CASSLVSGMETQYF.

The V call is TRBV7-9, the J call TRBJ2-7; TRBD2 aligns across 8 bases. The CDR3 sequence is 16 residues long. The germline V gene has CDR1 SEHNR and CDR2 FQNEAQ (reference sequence). Trimming removed 1 base from V and 7 bases from J; junction bases left unmatched: 12. CDR3: CASSLEPWTSFGEQYF. The CDR3 nucleotides read TGTGCCAGCAGCTTAGAGCCGTGGACTAGCTTCGGGGAGCAGTACTTC.

Many counts were recorded for this clonotype. V gene TRBV7-9 combines with J gene TRBJ2-7, with TRBD1 identical over 8 bases. The CDR3 length is 13 residues. Germline values: CDR1 SEHNR, CDR2 FQNEAQ (reference sequence). The J segment lost 2 bases and the V segment lost 7 bases, leaving 4 bases of the junction unmatched. The CDR3 DNA follows: TGTGCCAGCACCGCGACAGGGGCCTACGAGCAGTACTTC. It is translated as CASTATGAYEQYF.

The V call is TRBV5-1, the J call TRBJ1-1, with a weak D call TRBD1 (6 bases). Between the trimmed V and J ends, which lost 3 bases and 5 bases, there was a span of 14 bases. Per germline, CDR1 SGHRS and CDR2 YFSETQ. The CDR3 runs to 14 residues. The CDR3 loop reads CASSSGVPGTEAFF. For the CDR3, the DNA is TGCGCCAGCAGCTCAGGGGTTCCAGGGACTGAAGCTTTCTTT.

J is TRBJ1-2 and V is TRBV12-3 or TRBV12-4; D uncertain. CDR3 size: 13 residues. V was trimmed by 2 bases and J by 12 bases, leaving 16 bases between them. The DNA of the CDR3 is TGTGCCAGCAGTTTACCTAGCTTCTCTGGAAACACCTTC. Translated: CASSLPSFSGNTF.

This chain links TRBV3-1 with TRBJ2-7; D perhaps matches TRBD1 (6 bases). The germline gives CDR1 LGHDT, CDR2 YNNKEL (reference sequence). CDR3 length equals 15 residues. Trimming removed 1 base at V and 3 bases at J, with 13 bases between. CDR3 in amino acids: CASSQGAGDGYEQYF. DNA of the CDR3: TGTGCCAGCAGCCAAGGCGCAGGGGACGGCTACGAGCAGTACTTC.

The V and J genes are TRBV20-1 and TRBJ2-7, with D maybe TRBD1 (5 bases). Germline V gene lookup returns CDR1 DFQATT and CDR2 SNEGSKA (reference sequence). Trimming removed 2 bases from V and 5 bases from J, with 13 bases in between. The CDR3 contains 13 residues. CDR3 DNA: TGCAGTGCTAGAAGATTAGGGGTAAACGAGCAGTACTTC. Its protein product is CSARRLGVNEQYF.

The chain has TRBV2 and TRBJ2-5; TRBD2 aligns across 8 bases. The CDR3 spans 16 residues. Per the germline V gene, CDR1 is SNHLY and CDR2 is FYNNEI. J gave up 5 bases and V 2 bases, and 10 bases lay outside the gene matches. CDR3: CASSEPLRGGLETQYF. As DNA, the CDR3 is TGTGCCAGCAGTGAACCTCTACGGGGGGGCCTGGAGACCCAGTACTTC.

As regards this clonotype: The junction shows a germline mismatch at one end, possibly a read error. The J gene is TRBJ1-1, the V gene TRBV20-1; no clear D. The germline V gene has CDR1 DFQATT and CDR2 SNEGSKA (reference sequence). The CDR3 contains 15 residues. CDR3 sequence: CSANLLGRLNTEAFF. Written as DNA, the CDR3 is TGCAGCGCTAATCTCCTGGGGAGACTGAACACTGAAGCTTTCTTT.

This clonotype appeared a few times. The rearrangement joins TRBV19 to TRBJ1-1; the match to TRBD1 covers 7 bases. Germline CDR1 reads LNHDA; CDR2 reads SQIVND (reference sequence). This CDR3 is built from 11 residues. CDR3 nucleotide sequence: TGTGCTCCTGACAGGGCCATTGAAGCTTTCTTT. Its protein product is CAPDRAIEAFF.

This clonotype has only a few counts. One end of the junction does not line up with germline, which may come from a read error. V usage is TRBV10-3 and J usage is TRBJ1-2, with a possible D match to TRBD1 (5 bases). This CDR3 region has 12 residues. Germline-derived CDR1 and CDR2 are ENHRY and SYGVKD. For the CDR3, the DNA is TGTGCCAGCAGTTACGGGGCGCGGGGCTACACCTTC. Amino acids: CASSYGARGYTF.

This clonotype was counted ten times or more. The chain links TRBV4-1 to TRBJ1-2, with a tentative D call TRBD1 (5 bases). Deletions cut 1 base from V and 5 bases from J, with 14 bases between. CDR3 length: 15 amino acids. From germline, CDR1 is MGHRA and CDR2 YSYEKL. This CDR3 reads CASSQGPGTAYGYTF. Written as DNA, the CDR3 is TGCGCCAGCAGCCAAGGACCCGGGACGGCGTATGGCTACACCTTC.

A few counts support this clonotype. The chain is built from TRBV24-1 and TRBJ1-2; 8 bases map to TRBD1. Germline V gene lookup returns CDR1 KGHDR and CDR2 SFDVKD. With 5 bases clipped from V and 4 bases from J, the junction kept 5 bases outside the gene matches. This CDR3 region has 14 residues. CDR3 region: CATSGLDRGYGYTF. The CDR3, as DNA: TGTGCCACCAGTGGGCTTGACAGGGGCTATGGCTACACCTTC.

With respect to this clonotype: One end of the junction is discordant with germline, which a read error may explain. The V and J genes are TRBV7-7 and TRBJ1-2; D remains ambiguous. CDR1 SSHAT and CDR2 FNYEAQ come from the germline V gene (reference sequence). The CDR3 extends over 14 amino acids. CDR3 in DNA: TGTGCTAGCACCGCCTGGGGAGCTAACTATGGCTACACCTTC. Translating gives CASTAWGANYGYTF. Looking up the rest from reference TRBV7-7 and TRBJ1-2 gives the full variable domain: GAGVSQSPRYKVTKRGQDVTLRCDPISSHATLYWYQQALGQGPEFLTYFNYEAQPDKSGLPSDRFSAERPEGSISTLTIQRTEQRDSAMYRCASTAWGANYGYTFGSGTRLTVV.

The table lists this clonotype with a few counts. The chain recombines TRBV2 with TRBJ1-1; the D gene is possibly TRBD1 (6 bases). CDR1 is SNHLY, CDR2 FYNNEI, per germline. This CDR3 spans 14 amino acids. V dropped 8 bases and J dropped 4 bases, with 17 bases sitting between them. The CDR3 here is CASGQYNSGTEAFF. The CDR3 DNA sequence: TGTGCCAGCGGACAGTACAATTCGGGCACTGAAGCTTTCTTT.

In this sample, this clonotype turned up a few times. This chain connects TRBV6-6 to TRBJ2-7; possibly TRBD2 for D (5 bases). The CDR3 has 14 residues. The germline V gene encodes CDR1 MNHNY and CDR2 SVGAGI (reference sequence). V lost 2 bases to trimming and J lost 1 base, with 9 bases between them. The CDR3 here is CASSYGGGSYEQYF. CDR3 nucleotide sequence: TGTGCCAGCAGTTACGGAGGCGGTTCCTACGAGCAGTACTTC.

This clonotype was seen a few times. The chain combines TRBV4-2 with TRBJ1-2; tentative D call: TRBD1 (5 bases). V gave up 0 bases and J gave up 0 bases, with 8 bases separating them. CDR1 is LGHNA and CDR2 is YNFKEQ in the germline V gene. The CDR3 sequence is 15 residues long. CDR3 amino acids: CASSQDRGANYGYTF. The CDR3 region has the DNA TGTGCCAGCAGCCAAGATAGAGGGGCTAACTATGGCTACACCTTC.

The V call is TRBV10-3, the J call TRBJ2-2; 12 bases are a match to TRBD2. V was clipped by 10 bases and J by 5 bases; unmatched bases: 11. Per germline, CDR1 ENHRY and CDR2 SYGVKD. The length of the CDR3 is 16 residues. The DNA for the CDR3 is TGTGCCAGCAGGCCCCGACTAGCGGGAGATACCGGGGAGCTGTTTTTT. This gives the protein CASRPRLAGDTGELFF.